This is a list of T cell receptor beta chains from one sample in a study of blood T cell repertoires in COVID-19. Profiled with immunoSEQ multiplex PCR; TCRdb holds only in-frame clones, not every one. The table has 250,000 to 400,000 clones, around 87% seen once; the top ten hold about 5.2%. Sequenced sample: PBMCs or T cells enriched from blood (not recorded which). These receptors originate from a woman in her 30s who had recovered from COVID-19. Each CDR3 is given with its conserved first and last residue. D genes are given only for firm matches. A clone size is listed for some rows: how often the clone was seen (once, few, many), or a class if it is expanded.

D gene | J gene | clone size | V gene | CDR3 protein | CDR3 DNA
NA | TRBJ1-1 | NA | TRBV12-3/TRBV12-4 | CASSWSRGTEAFF | TGTGCCAGCAGTTGGAGCCGAGGCACTGAAGCTTTCTTT
TRBD1 | TRBJ1-2 | NA | TRBV7-9 | CASSYGQGAGGYTF | TGTGCCAGCAGCTACGGACAGGGGGCTGGTGGCTACACCTTC
TRBD1 | TRBJ1-2 | NA | TRBV5-8 | CASSFRTGGNYGYTF | TGTGCCAGCAGCTTTCGGACAGGGGGGAACTATGGCTACACCTTC
TRBD2 | TRBJ2-1 | NA | TRBV6-1 | CASSESRTSGNEQFF | TGTGCCAGCAGTGAATCCCGGACTAGCGGCAATGAGCAGTTCTTC
NA | TRBJ1-5 | NA | TRBV12-3/TRBV12-4 | CASRTEGNQPQHF | TGTGCCAGCAGGACAGAGGGCAATCAGCCCCAGCATTTT
TRBD1 | TRBJ2-3 | NA | TRBV5-4 | CASSLGGDRVLDTQYF | TGTGCCAGCAGCTTGGGCGGGGACAGGGTGTTGGATACGCAGTATTTT
NA | TRBJ2-4 | NA | TRBV5-1 | CASSLVPDIQYF | TGCGCCAGCAGCTTGGTGCCGGACATTCAGTACTTC
NA | TRBJ1-2 | NA | TRBV14 | CASSRSSGAHGYTF | TGTGCCAGCAGCCGCTCCTCAGGGGCTCATGGCTACACCTTC
NA | TRBJ2-3 | NA | TRBV7-2 | CASSLASSGFTDTQYF | TGTGCCAGCAGCTTAGCATCGTCAGGTTTCACAGATACGCAGTATTTT
TRBD1 | TRBJ1-6 | NA | TRBV18 | CASSLGQGASPLHF | TGTGCCAGCTCATTAGGACAGGGGGCATCACCCCTCCACTTT
NA | TRBJ1-4 | NA | TRBV5-4 | CASSLQQGEELFF | TGTGCCAGCAGCCTACAACAGGGAGAGGAACTGTTTTTT
NA | TRBJ1-2 | NA | TRBV7-6 | CASGTGLAGYTF | TGTGCCAGCGGCACAGGGTTGGCTGGCTACACCTTC
TRBD1 | TRBJ1-2 | NA | TRBV7-2 | CASSLAGTGGINYGYTF | TGTGCCAGCAGCTTAGCCGGGACAGGGGGGATTAACTATGGCTACACCTTC
TRBD2 | TRBJ2-7 | few | TRBV5-1 | CASSRGGFEQYF | TGCGCCAGCAGTCGGGGAGGGTTCGAGCAGTACTTC
NA | TRBJ1-1 | NA | TRBV4-1 | CASSPGVGYTEAFF | TGCGCCAGCAGCCCAGGGGTCGGATACACTGAAGCTTTCTTT
NA | TRBJ2-7 | NA | TRBV30 | CAWNNRVSYEQYF | TGTGCCTGGAACAACAGGGTGAGCTACGAGCAGTACTTC
NA | TRBJ1-3 | NA | TRBV6-9 | CASSSAGPPIGAPGNTIYF | TGTGCCAGCAGTTCTGCCGGTCCCCCCATCGGAGCCCCTGGAAACACCATATATTTT
TRBD1 | TRBJ2-2 | NA | TRBV5-6 | CATLPRGPGTGELFF | TGTGCCACCCTACCTAGGGGGCCGGGCACCGGGGAGCTGTTTTTT
NA | TRBJ2-3 | NA | TRBV19 | CASSIGGTSDTQYF | TGTGCCAGTAGTATAGGGGGCACATCAGATACGCAGTATTTT
NA | TRBJ1-6 | NA | TRBV1 | CTSSTLSDSSYNSPLHF | TGCACCAGCAGCACCTTATCGGACAGCTCCTATAATTCACCCCTCCACTTT
NA | TRBJ2-7 | NA | TRBV7-9 | CASSSSRGPLSYEQYF | TGTGCCAGCAGCTCTTCACGGGGTCCTCTCTCCTACGAGCAGTACTTC
NA | TRBJ2-5 | NA | TRBV7-2 | CASSRGLRETQYF | TGTGCCAGCAGCCGCGGGCTCCGGGAGACCCAGTACTTC
NA | TRBJ1-4 | NA | TRBV28 | CASSLYPLGRGEKLFF | TGTGCCAGCAGTTTATACCCTTTGGGTAGGGGTGAAAAACTGTTTTTT
NA | TRBJ2-7 | NA | TRBV27 | CASSLIQGYEQYF | TGTGCCAGCAGTTTGATACAGGGCTACGAGCAGTACTTC
NA | TRBJ1-5 | NA | TRBV19 | CASSMIDREGQPQHF | TGTGCCAGTAGTATGATTGATCGGGAGGGTCAGCCCCAGCATTTT
NA | TRBJ2-1 | NA | TRBV12-3/TRBV12-4 | CASSWGGAGQFF | TGTGCCAGCAGTTGGGGCGGGGCGGGGCAGTTCTTC
NA | TRBJ1-2 | NA | TRBV12-3/TRBV12-4 | CASSLRGNYGYTF | TGTGCCAGCAGTTTAAGGGGGAACTATGGCTACACCTTC
TRBD1 | TRBJ2-1 | NA | TRBV19 | CASTTGQGDVDEQFF | TGTGCCAGTACTACCGGACAGGGCGATGTTGATGAGCAGTTCTTC
TRBD1 | TRBJ1-2 | NA | TRBV5-1 | CASSLSIRPGQSNYGYTF | TGCGCCAGCAGCTTGTCAATCCGTCCGGGACAGTCTAACTATGGCTACACCTTC
TRBD1 | TRBJ1-2 | few | TRBV4-2 | CASSQEIRTGLHGYTF | TGTGCCAGCAGCCAAGAAATCAGGACAGGGTTACATGGCTACACCTTC
NA | TRBJ1-1 | once | TRBV4-1 | CASSQERGVTEAFF | TGCGCCAGCAGCCAAGAACGCGGAGTAACGGAAGCTTTCTTT
NA | TRBJ2-7 | NA | TRBV27 | CASTAGGSYEQYF | TGTGCCAGCACCGCCGGGGGATCCTACGAGCAGTACTTC
NA | TRBJ1-1 | NA | TRBV11-2 | CASSLGRVTEAFF | TGTGCCAGCAGCCTCGGGAGGGTTACTGAAGCTTTCTTT
TRBD2 | TRBJ2-5 | NA | TRBV5-6 | CASSLEGLAGVWTQYF | TGTGCCAGCAGCTTGGAGGGACTAGCGGGGGTGTGGACCCAGTACTTC
TRBD1 | TRBJ2-7 | NA | TRBV29-1 | CSVENGDSPYEQYF | TGCAGCGTTGAAAATGGGGACAGCCCCTACGAGCAGTACTTC
TRBD1 | TRBJ1-2 | NA | TRBV7-9 | CASSSRTGANYGYTF | TGTGCCAGCAGCTCCAGGACAGGGGCAAACTATGGCTACACCTTC
TRBD1 | TRBJ1-1 | NA | TRBV23-1 | CASSQFGGQGGTEAFF | TGCGCCAGCAGTCAATTTGGAGGACAGGGGGGTACTGAAGCTTTCTTT
TRBD1 | TRBJ1-2 | NA | TRBV7-8 | CASSFRGREYGYTF | TGTGCCAGCAGCTTCAGGGGGCGCGAATATGGCTACACCTTC
NA | TRBJ2-7 | few | TRBV6-5 | CASSYSAGQTSYEQYF | TGTGCCAGCAGTTACTCTGCGGGACAGACTTCCTACGAGCAGTACTTC
NA | TRBJ1-2 | NA | TRBV11-1 | CASSLYRDGYTF | TGTGCCAGCAGCCTTTACAGGGATGGCTACACCTTC
TRBD1 | TRBJ1-3 | NA | TRBV6-5 | CASSYTGGGGNTIYF | TGTGCCAGCAGTTACACAGGGGGCGGCGGAAACACCATATATTTT
TRBD1 | TRBJ2-1 | NA | TRBV10-3 | CAINPGQGNNEQFF | TGTGCCATCAACCCGGGACAGGGGAACAATGAGCAGTTCTTC
NA | TRBJ1-3 | NA | TRBV29-1 | CSAVEDSGNTIYF | TGCAGCGCTGTCGAGGACTCTGGAAACACCATATATTTT
NA | TRBJ1-5 | NA | TRBV7-8 | CASSLFDAVGQPQHF | TGTGCCAGCAGCTTATTTGACGCGGTAGGTCAGCCCCAGCATTTT
TRBD2 | TRBJ2-2 | NA | TRBV5-3 | CARSWLLGGANTGELFF | TGTGCCAGAAGCTGGCTTCTCGGGGGGGCGAACACCGGGGAGCTGTTTTTT
TRBD1 | TRBJ1-2 | few | TRBV2 | CASSPGQDYGYTF | TGTGCCAGCAGCCCGGGACAGGATTATGGCTACACCTTC
TRBD1 | TRBJ1-2 | NA | TRBV28 | CASSSEGAAGYTF | TGTGCCAGCAGTAGCGAGGGGGCTGCTGGCTACACCTTC
NA | TRBJ2-3 | NA | TRBV5-4 | CASSPSTDTQYF | TGTGCCAGCAGCCCAAGCACAGATACGCAGTATTTT
NA | TRBJ1-3 | NA | TRBV28 | CASRQPGSSGNTIYF | TGTGCCAGCAGACAACCGGGGAGCTCTGGAAACACCATATATTTT
TRBD2 | TRBJ2-5 | NA | TRBV5-1 | CASSIGLAGGLETQYF | TGCGCCAGCAGCATCGGACTAGCGGGGGGCCTGGAGACCCAGTACTTC
TRBD1 | TRBJ1-2 | NA | TRBV7-9 | CASSQGQGDGYTF | TGTGCCAGCAGCCAGGGACAGGGTGATGGCTACACCTTC
NA | TRBJ2-7 | NA | TRBV5-1 | CASSSQGANYEQYF | TGCGCCAGCAGCTCACAAGGGGCTAACTACGAGCAGTACTTC